These 26 T cell receptor beta chains came from one sample sequenced in a study of blood T cell repertoires in COVID-19. Sequenced by immunoSEQ multiplex PCR; TCRdb stores in-frame clones only, minus some. The sample shows about 220,000 clones, more than 75% of them seen only once. The sequenced material came from peripheral blood. The receptors shown here come from a man aged 50 to 60 who had recovered from COVID-19.

The chain uses TRBV28 and TRBJ1-1, with TRBD1 matching over 7 bases. With 7 bases clipped from V and 8 bases from J, the junction kept 16 bases outside the gene matches. CDR3 size: 15 residues. From germline, CDR1 is MDHEN and CDR2 SYDVKM. CDR3 DNA sequence: TGTGCCAGCACTCGTGGGGTGACAGGGTCCAGGGAAGCTTTCTTT. Its translation is CASTRGVTGSREAFF. The variable domain in full, with the rest retrieved from reference TRBV28 and TRBJ1-1, is DVKVTQSSRYLVKRTGEKVFLECVQDMDHENMFWYRQDPGLGLRLIYFSYDVKMKEKGDIPEGYSVSREKKERFSLILESASTNQTSMYLCASTRGVTGSREAFFGQGTRLTVV.

The chain joins TRBV6-5 to TRBJ2-7; 8 nucleotides agree with TRBD2. The CDR3 length is 14 residues. Trimming took 6 bases from V and 2 from J; bases not matched to a gene: 6. Looked up from germline, CDR1 is MNHEY and CDR2 is SVGAGI. The CDR3 sequence: CASSSSGGPYEQYF. CDR3 coding DNA: TGTGCCAGCAGCTCCAGCGGGGGCCCCTACGAGCAGTACTTC.

The rearrangement links TRBV14 to TRBJ2-7; 10 bases match TRBD1. The germline V gene has CDR1 SGHDN and CDR2 FVKESK. The CDR3 has 18 amino acids. V trimming: 2 bases; J trimming: 2 bases; junction bases outside the gene matches: 12. This CDR3 is CASSQKSLGTGDTYEQYF. For the CDR3, the DNA is TGTGCCAGCAGCCAAAAATCCCTCGGGACAGGGGACACCTACGAGCAGTACTTC.

The gene calls are TRBV3-1 (or the pseudogene TRBV3-2) and TRBJ2-1; no definite D call. The CDR3 is 12 amino acids. Trimming took off 3 bases at V and 5 bases at J, with 5 bases between the two ends. Germline CDR1 is LGHDT and CDR2 is YNNKEL (reference sequence). CDR3 DNA: TGTGCCAGCAGCCAGACTGACAATGAGCAGTTCTTC. Translated: CASSQTDNEQFF.

The chain has TRBV4-2 and TRBJ1-3; TRBD1 is a possible D gene (6 bases). Deletions cut 0 bases from V and 2 bases from J, with 14 bases between. There are 17 residues in the CDR3. The germline CDR1 and CDR2 sequences are LGHNA and YNFKEQ. DNA for the CDR3: TGTGCCAGCAGCCAAGATACCGGGACACAAACTGGAAACACCATATATTTT. Translating gives CASSQDTGTQTGNTIYF.

The chain employs TRBV5-1 and TRBJ2-7; 8 bases fit TRBD1. This CDR3 is built from 15 residues. V dropped 1 base and J dropped 2; count of bases not matched to a gene: 5. Looked up from germline, CDR1 is SGHRS and CDR2 is YFSETQ. The CDR3 sequence is CASSLMTGDTYEQYF. CDR3 DNA sequence: TGCGCCAGCAGCTTGATGACAGGGGATACCTACGAGCAGTACTTC.

V and J are TRBV11-2 and TRBJ2-7, with 8 bases lining up with TRBD1. This CDR3 has 12 residues. The V and J ends lost 5 bases and 7 bases, in that order; junction bases with no gene match: 4. Germline values: CDR1 SGHAT, CDR2 FQNNGV. The CDR3 loop is CASSRTGWEQYF. For the CDR3, the DNA is TGTGCCAGCAGCCGGACAGGGTGGGAGCAGTACTTC.

The CDR3 DNA reads as TGCGCCAGCAGCCTTCCAGTCGACTCTGGAAACACCATATATTTT. Translating it yields CASSLPVDSGNTIYF. V usage is TRBV4-1 and J usage is TRBJ1-3, with D unresolved. V lost 4 bases to trimming and J lost 0 bases, with 10 bases between them. Germline loops: CDR1 MGHRA, CDR2 YSYEKL. This CDR3 has 15 amino acids.

CDR3 sequence: CASSSQMFSGYTF. In nucleotides, the CDR3 is TGTGCCAGCAGTTCTCAGATGTTTTCTGGCTACACCTTC. The chain couples TRBV12-3 or TRBV12-4 to TRBJ1-2, with unresolved D. This CDR3 contains 13 residues. With 4 bases removed from V and 7 bases from J, the gap between germline ends came to 13 bases.

This clone was seen once. Other DNA sequences in the same sample also yield this CDR3. The gene calls are TRBV10-1 and TRBJ2-7, with 8 bases aligning to TRBD1. V trimming: 0 bases; J trimming: 3 bases; junction bases outside the gene matches: 4. From germline, CDR1 is WNHNN and CDR2 SYGVQD (reference sequence). The CDR3 consists of 15 residues. The CDR3, as DNA: TGCGCCAGCAGTGAGTCTGGGACAGGCTTCTACGAGCAGTACTTC. Its translation is CASSESGTGFYEQYF.

The chain links TRBV25-1 to TRBJ2-3; 9 bases align to TRBD2. Germline V gene sequence: CDR1 MGHDK, CDR2 SYGVNS. The CDR3 is made up of 18 amino acids. V shed 2 bases, J shed 1 base, and the junction held 10 bases outside the gene matches. The DNA for the CDR3 is TGTGCCAGCAGTGAAAGTCGGGTCTGGACTAGCGGCACAGATACGCAGTATTTT. The encoded protein is CASSESRVWTSGTDTQYF. The full variable domain, its missing parts supplied by reference TRBV25-1 and TRBJ2-3, is EADIYQTPRYLVIGTGKKITLECSQTMGHDKMYWYQQDPGMELHLIHYSYGVNSTEKGDLSSESTVSRIRTEHFPLTLESARPSHTSQYLCASSESRVWTSGTDTQYFGPGTRLTVL.

This sequence joins TRBV3-1 (or the pseudogene TRBV3-2) and TRBJ2-1; TRBD2 aligns across 12 bases. The CDR3 sequence is 15 residues long. In germline, CDR1 is LGHDT, CDR2 YNNKEL (reference sequence). Germline trimming cut 4 bases from V and 12 bases from J; bases unmatched to any gene: 10. As DNA, the CDR3 is TGTGCCAGCAGCCTCAGATTCGGGACTAGCGGGTTGCAGTTCTTC. It translates to CASSLRFGTSGLQFF.

The chain has TRBV27 and TRBJ2-1; 8 bases agree with TRBD2. From germline, CDR1 is MNHEY and CDR2 SMNVEV (reference sequence). V shed 4 bases, J shed 0 bases, and the junction held 8 bases outside the gene matches. This CDR3 contains 17 residues. The CDR3 loop reads CASSSHVAGSSYNEQFF. CDR3 in DNA: TGTGCCAGCAGTTCCCACGTAGCGGGAAGCTCCTACAATGAGCAGTTCTTC.

The chain employs TRBV7-8 and TRBJ2-5; TRBD1 matches 7 bases. The CDR3 sequence is 16 residues long. Trimming removed 4 bases from V and 2 bases from J; junction bases left unmatched: 10. Germline V CDR1 and CDR2: SGHVS, FQNEAQ. Written as DNA, the CDR3 is TGTGCCAGCAGCTCCCACGGGCAGGGGGAACAAGAGACCCAGTACTTC. Its translation: CASSSHGQGEQETQYF.

This clone turned up a few times. The chain couples TRBV6-4 to TRBJ1-2; 7 bases are a match to TRBD1. With 9 bases clipped from V and 2 bases from J, the junction kept 12 bases outside the gene matches. Germline V gene lookup returns CDR1 MRHNA and CDR2 SNTAGT. CDR3 length: 15 residues. The chain's CDR3 is CASSSQDRPNYGYTF. The CDR3 nucleotides are TGTGCCAGTTCCTCCCAGGACAGGCCCAACTATGGCTACACCTTC.

The chain couples TRBV28 to TRBJ2-7, with TRBD1 matching 8 bases. Losses at the gene ends were 6 bases for V and 3 bases for J; bases not matched to a gene: 7. The CDR3 is 14 amino acids. CDR1 MDHEN and CDR2 SYDVKM come from the germline V gene. CDR3 nucleotides: TGTGCCAGCAGCCTGGACAGGGTCGGCTACGAGCAGTACTTC. Its protein is CASSLDRVGYEQYF.

This clone was detected once. The genes are TRBV7-8 and TRBJ2-7, with D possibly TRBD1 on 5 matching bases. Trimming shortened V by 3 bases and J by 4 bases, and 16 bases separated the two germline ends. The CDR3 has 15 residues. Germline V gives CDR1 SGHVS, CDR2 FQNEAQ. The CDR3 sequence: CASSFSRQGQYEQYF. The DNA for the CDR3 is TGTGCCAGCAGCTTCAGTAGGCAGGGTCAGTACGAGCAGTACTTC.

The chain has TRBV7-6 and TRBJ2-3, with 7 positions matching TRBD2. The CDR3 extends over 15 amino acids. Losses at the gene ends were 5 bases for V and 4 bases for J; bases not matched to a gene: 9. The germline V gene has CDR1 SGHVS and CDR2 FNYEAQ. CDR3 in DNA: TGTGCCAGCAGCACCAAACTAGCGCTCGCAGATACGCAGTATTTT. Protein: CASSTKLALADTQYF.

The chain combines TRBV5-1 with TRBJ1-4, with D possibly being TRBD1 (5 bases). V was shortened by 0 bases and J by 7 bases, with 13 bases between the two germline ends. The CDR3 spans 15 residues. Germline loops: CDR1 SGHRS, CDR2 YFSETQ. The CDR3 DNA sequence: TGCGCCAGCAGCTTGGTTCCAGGGAATGGTGAAAAACTGTTTTTT. It yields the protein CASSLVPGNGEKLFF.

V and J are TRBV21-1 and TRBJ2-7; the table names TRBD2, a call not compared with the DNA. TRBV21-1 is termed a pseudogene. This CDR3 spans 14 amino acids. In DNA form, the CDR3 reads TGTGCCAGCGGCTCCCGAGGCCCTACCTACGAGCAGTACTTC. It codes for CASGSRGPTYEQYF.

The chain has TRBV7-2 and TRBJ1-2; no definite D call. The length of the CDR3 is 15 residues. Germline CDR1 SGHTA, CDR2 FQGNSA. V lost 1 base and J lost 2, with 11 bases in between. CDR3 bases: TGTGCCAGCAGCTTAGGGGCCGATCTGAACTATGGCTACACCTTC. This translates into CASSLGADLNYGYTF.

This clone was found a few times. This chain joins TRBV5-4 and TRBJ2-1, with 8 bases fitting TRBD2. Losses at the gene ends were 2 bases for V and 4 bases for J; bases not matched to a gene: 5. The CDR3 is 15 residues long. Germline V lookup: CDR1 SGHNT, CDR2 YYREEE (reference sequence). CDR3 residues: CASSFASGYYNEQFF. The CDR3 DNA reads TGTGCCAGCAGCTTCGCTAGCGGGTATTACAATGAGCAGTTCTTC.

CDR3 residues: CASSVQGAELFF. CDR3 nucleotide sequence: TGCGCCAGCAGCGTCCAGGGTGCGGAGCTGTTTTTT. This chain links TRBV5-1 with TRBJ2-2, with a possible D match to TRBD1 (5 bases). The germline V and J ends were trimmed by 4 bases and 10 bases, with 11 bases remaining between them. The CDR3 sequence is 12 residues long. Germline V gene data show CDR1 as SGHRS and CDR2 as YFSETQ.

The chain is built from TRBV7-7 and TRBJ2-1, with TRBD2 matching over 9 bases. This CDR3 has 17 residues. V shed 2 bases and J 2 bases; nucleotides not matched to a gene: 7. Germline-derived CDR1 and CDR2 are SSHAT and FNYEAQ (reference sequence). CDR3 nucleotide sequence: TGTGCCAGCAGCTTAATGGCTAGCGGGGTTCCCTACAATGAGCAGTTCTTC. As protein: CASSLMASGVPYNEQFF.

The chain is built from TRBV4-1 and TRBJ2-1; D is perhaps TRBD2 (5 bases). V shed 3 bases and J shed 5 bases, with 14 bases lying between them. The CDR3 has 15 amino acids. Germline CDR1 MGHRA, CDR2 YSYEKL. The CDR3 reads CASSHTAAGDNEQFF. The DNA for the CDR3 is TGCGCCAGCAGCCATACGGCTGCGGGTGACAATGAGCAGTTCTTC.

The chain recombines TRBV29-1 with TRBJ2-5, with 9 positions matching TRBD1. This CDR3 has 14 amino acids. The trim removed 4 bases at V and 4 bases at J, leaving 7 bases unmatched. CDR1 is SQVTM and CDR2 is ANQGSEA in the germline V gene. CDR3 loop: CSVAKTGGLETQYF. The CDR3 DNA sequence: TGCAGCGTTGCTAAGACAGGGGGATTAGAGACCCAGTACTTC.